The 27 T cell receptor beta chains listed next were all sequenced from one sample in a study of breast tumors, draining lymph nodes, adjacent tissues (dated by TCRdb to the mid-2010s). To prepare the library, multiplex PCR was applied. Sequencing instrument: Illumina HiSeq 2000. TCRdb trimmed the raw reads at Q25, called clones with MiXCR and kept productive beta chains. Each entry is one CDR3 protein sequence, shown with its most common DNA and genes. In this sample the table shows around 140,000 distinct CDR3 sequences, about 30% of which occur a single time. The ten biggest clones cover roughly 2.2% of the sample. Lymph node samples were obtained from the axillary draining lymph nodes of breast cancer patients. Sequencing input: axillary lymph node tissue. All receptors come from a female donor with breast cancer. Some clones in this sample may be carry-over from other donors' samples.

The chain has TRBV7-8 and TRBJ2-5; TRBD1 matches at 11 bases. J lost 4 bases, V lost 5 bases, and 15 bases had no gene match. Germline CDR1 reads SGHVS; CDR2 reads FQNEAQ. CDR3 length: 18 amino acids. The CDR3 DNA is TGTGCCAGCAGCGCAGGGACAGGGGGACTAGCAGGACGAGAGACCCAGTACTTC. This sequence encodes CASSAGTGGLAGRETQYF. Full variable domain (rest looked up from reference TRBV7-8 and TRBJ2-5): GAGVSQSPRYKVAKRGQDVALRCDPISGHVSLFWYQQALGQGPEFLTYFQNEAQLDKSGLPSDRFFAERPEGSVSTLKIQRTQQEDSAVYLCASSAGTGGLAGRETQYFGPGTRLLVL.

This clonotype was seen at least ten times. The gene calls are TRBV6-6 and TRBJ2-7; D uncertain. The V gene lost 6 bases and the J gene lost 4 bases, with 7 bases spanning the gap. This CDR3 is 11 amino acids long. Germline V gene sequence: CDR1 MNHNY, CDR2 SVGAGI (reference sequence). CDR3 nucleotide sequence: TGTGCCAGCAGCGATACGTACGAGCAGTACGTC. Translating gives CASSDTYEQYV.

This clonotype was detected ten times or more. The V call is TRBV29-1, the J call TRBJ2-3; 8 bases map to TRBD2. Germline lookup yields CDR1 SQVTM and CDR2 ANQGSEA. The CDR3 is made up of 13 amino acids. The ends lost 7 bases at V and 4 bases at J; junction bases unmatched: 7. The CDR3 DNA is TGCAGCGCCACCGGGGGGGCGGCAGATACGCAGTATTTT. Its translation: CSATGGAADTQYF.

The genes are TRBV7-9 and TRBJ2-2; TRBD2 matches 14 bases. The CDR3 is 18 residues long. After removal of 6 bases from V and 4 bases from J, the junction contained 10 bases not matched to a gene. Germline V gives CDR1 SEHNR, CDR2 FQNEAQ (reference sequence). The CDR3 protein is CASRAGLAGGRGTGELFF. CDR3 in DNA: TGTGCCAGCAGGGCCGGACTAGCGGGGGGCCGGGGCACCGGGGAGCTGTTTTTT.

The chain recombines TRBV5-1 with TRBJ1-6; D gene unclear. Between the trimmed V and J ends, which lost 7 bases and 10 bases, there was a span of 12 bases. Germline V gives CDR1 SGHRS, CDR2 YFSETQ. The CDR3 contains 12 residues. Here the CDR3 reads CASVPVGSPLHF. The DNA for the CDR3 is TGCGCCAGCGTACCAGTAGGGTCACCCCTCCACTTT. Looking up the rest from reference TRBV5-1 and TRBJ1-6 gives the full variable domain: KAGVTQTPRYLIKTRGQQVTLSCSPISGHRSVSWYQQTPGQGLQFLFEYFSETQRNKGNFPGRFSGRQFSNSRSEMNVSTLELGDSALYLCASVPVGSPLHFGNGTRLTVT.

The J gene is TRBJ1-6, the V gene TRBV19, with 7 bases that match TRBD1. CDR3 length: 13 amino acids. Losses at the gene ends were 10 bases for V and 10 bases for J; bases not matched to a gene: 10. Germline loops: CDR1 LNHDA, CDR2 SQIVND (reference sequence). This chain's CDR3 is CATTQGDGSPLHF. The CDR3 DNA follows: TGTGCCACTACCCAGGGGGACGGGTCACCCCTCCACTTT. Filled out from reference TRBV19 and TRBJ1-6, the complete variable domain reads DGGITQSPKYLFRKEGQNVTLSCEQNLNHDAMYWYRQDPGQGLRLIYYSQIVNDFQKGDIAEGYSVSREKKESFPLTVTSAQKNPTAFYLCATTQGDGSPLHFGNGTRLTVT.

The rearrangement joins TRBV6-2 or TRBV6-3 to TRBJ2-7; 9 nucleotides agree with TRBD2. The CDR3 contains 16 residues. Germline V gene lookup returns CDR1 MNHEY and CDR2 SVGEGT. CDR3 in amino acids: CAGSPERGEGPYEQYV. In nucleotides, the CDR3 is TGTGCCGGCAGTCCCGAGCGGGGGGAGGGACCCTACGAGCAGTACGTC.

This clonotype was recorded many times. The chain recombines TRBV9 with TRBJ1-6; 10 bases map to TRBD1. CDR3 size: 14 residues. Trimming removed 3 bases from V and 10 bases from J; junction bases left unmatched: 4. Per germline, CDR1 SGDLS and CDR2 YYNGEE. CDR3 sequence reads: CASSARTGGSPLHF. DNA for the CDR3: TGTGCCAGCAGCGCGAGGACAGGGGGATCACCCCTCCACTTT.

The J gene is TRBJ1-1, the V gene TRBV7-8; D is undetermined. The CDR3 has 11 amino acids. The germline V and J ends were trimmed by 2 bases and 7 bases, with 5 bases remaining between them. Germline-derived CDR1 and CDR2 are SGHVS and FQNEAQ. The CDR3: CASSLRFEAFF. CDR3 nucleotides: TGTGCCAGCAGCTTACGGTTTGAAGCTTTCTTT.

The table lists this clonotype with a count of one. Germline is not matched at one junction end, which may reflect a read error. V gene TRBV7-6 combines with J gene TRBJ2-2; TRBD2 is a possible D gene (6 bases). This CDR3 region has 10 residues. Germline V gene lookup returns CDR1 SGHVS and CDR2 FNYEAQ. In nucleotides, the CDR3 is TGTGCCAGCAGGACCGGGGGGCTGTTTTTT. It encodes CASRTGGLFF. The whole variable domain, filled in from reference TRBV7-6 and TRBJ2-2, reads GAGVSQSPRYKVTKRGQDVALRCDPISGHVSLYWYRQALGQGPEFLTYFNYEAQQDKSGLPNDRFSAERPEGSISTLTIQRTEQRDSAMYRCASRTGGLFFGEGSRLTVL.

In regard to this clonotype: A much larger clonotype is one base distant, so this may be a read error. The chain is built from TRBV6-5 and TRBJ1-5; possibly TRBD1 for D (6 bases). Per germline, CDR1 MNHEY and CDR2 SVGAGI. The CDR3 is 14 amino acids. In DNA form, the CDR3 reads TGTGCCAGCAGCGGACAGCTTAACAATCGGCCCCAGCATTTT. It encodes CASSGQLNNRPQHF.

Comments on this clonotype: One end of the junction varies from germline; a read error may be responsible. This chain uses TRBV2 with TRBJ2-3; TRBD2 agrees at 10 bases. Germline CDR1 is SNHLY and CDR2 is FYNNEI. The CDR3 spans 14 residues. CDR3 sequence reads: CASREGLAVDTQYF. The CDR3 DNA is TGTGCCAGCAGAGAAGGACTAGCGGTAGATACGCAGTATTTT. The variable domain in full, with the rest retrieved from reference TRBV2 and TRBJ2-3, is EPEVTQTPSHQVTQMGQEVILRCVPISNHLYFYWYRQILGQKVEFLVSFYNNEISEKSEIFDDQFSVERPDGSNFTLKIRSTKLEDSAMYFCASREGLAVDTQYFGPGTRLTVL.

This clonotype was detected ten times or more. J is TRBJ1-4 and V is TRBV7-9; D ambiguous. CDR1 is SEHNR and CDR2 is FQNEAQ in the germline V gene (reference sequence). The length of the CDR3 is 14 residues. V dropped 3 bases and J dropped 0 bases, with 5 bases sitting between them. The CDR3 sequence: CASSFFSTNEKLFF. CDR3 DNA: TGTGCCAGCAGCTTCTTCTCAACTAATGAAAAACTGTTTTTT. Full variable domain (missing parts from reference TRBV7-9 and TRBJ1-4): DTGVSQNPRHKITKRGQNVTFRCDPISEHNRLYWYRQTLGQGPEFLTYFQNEAQLEKSRLLSDRFSAERPKGSFSTLEIQRTEQGDSAMYLCASSFFSTNEKLFFGSGTQLSVL.

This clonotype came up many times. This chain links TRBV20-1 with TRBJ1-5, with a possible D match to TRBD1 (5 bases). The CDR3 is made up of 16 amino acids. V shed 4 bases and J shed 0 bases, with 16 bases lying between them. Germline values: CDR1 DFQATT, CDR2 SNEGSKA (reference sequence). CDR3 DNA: TGCAGTGCTAAAGGGGACGGAGTATCTAGCAATCAGCCCCAGCATTTT. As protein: CSAKGDGVSSNQPQHF.

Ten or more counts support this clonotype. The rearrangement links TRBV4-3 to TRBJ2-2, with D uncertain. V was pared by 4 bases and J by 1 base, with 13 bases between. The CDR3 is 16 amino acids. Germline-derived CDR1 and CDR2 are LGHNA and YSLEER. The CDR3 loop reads CASSPKVLQNTGELFF. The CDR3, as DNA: TGCGCCAGCAGCCCCAAAGTTCTACAGAACACCGGGGAGCTGTTTTTT.

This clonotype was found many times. This CDR3 is CASSPEGQGVWQETQYF. DNA of the CDR3: TGTGCCAGCAGTCCCGAGGGACAGGGAGTATGGCAAGAGACCCAGTACTTC. The genes are TRBV6-5 and TRBJ2-5; 9 nucleotides align to TRBD1. V lost 5 bases to trimming and J lost 2 bases; unmatched junction nucleotides: 12. The CDR3 is 17 residues long. The germline CDR1 and CDR2 sequences are MNHEY and SVGAGI.

The chain's CDR3 is CASSLTRGAPTDTQYF. The CDR3 nucleotides are TGTGCCAGCAGCTTAACTCGAGGTGCCCCCACAGATACGCAGTATTTT. This sequence joins TRBV11-1 and TRBJ2-3; D not certain. Germline V gives CDR1 SGHAT, CDR2 FQDESV (reference sequence). V was clipped by 2 bases and J by 2 bases, with 14 bases between them. The CDR3 has 16 residues.

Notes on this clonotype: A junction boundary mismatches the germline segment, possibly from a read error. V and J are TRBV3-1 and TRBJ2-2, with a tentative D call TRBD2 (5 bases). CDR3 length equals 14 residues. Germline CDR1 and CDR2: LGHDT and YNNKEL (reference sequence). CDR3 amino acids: CAGSPGQIHGELFF. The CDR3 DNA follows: TGTGCCGGCAGCCCTGGGCAGATTCACGGGGAGCTGTTCTTT.

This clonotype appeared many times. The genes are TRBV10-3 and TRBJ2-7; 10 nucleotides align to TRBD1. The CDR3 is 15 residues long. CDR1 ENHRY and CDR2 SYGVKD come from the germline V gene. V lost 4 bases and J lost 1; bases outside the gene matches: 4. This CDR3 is CAISAGQGESYEQYV. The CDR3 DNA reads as TGTGCCATCAGTGCTGGACAGGGGGAATCCTACGAGCAGTACGTC.

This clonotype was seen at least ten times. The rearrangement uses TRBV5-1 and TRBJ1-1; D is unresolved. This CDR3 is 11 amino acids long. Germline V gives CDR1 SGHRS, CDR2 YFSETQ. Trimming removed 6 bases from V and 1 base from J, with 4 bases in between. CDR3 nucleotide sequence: TGCGCCAGCAAGCAGAACACTGAAGCTTTCTTT. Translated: CASKQNTEAFF.

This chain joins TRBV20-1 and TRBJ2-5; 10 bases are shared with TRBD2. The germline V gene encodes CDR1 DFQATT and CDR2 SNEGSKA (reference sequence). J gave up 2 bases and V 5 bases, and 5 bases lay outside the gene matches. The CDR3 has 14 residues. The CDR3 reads CSALAGGQQETQYF. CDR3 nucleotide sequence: TGCAGTGCTTTAGCGGGGGGCCAACAAGAGACCCAGTACTTC.

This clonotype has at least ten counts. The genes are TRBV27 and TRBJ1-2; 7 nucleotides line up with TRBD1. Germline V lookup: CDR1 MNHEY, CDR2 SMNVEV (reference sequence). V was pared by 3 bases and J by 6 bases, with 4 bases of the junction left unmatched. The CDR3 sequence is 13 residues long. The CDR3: CASSLGGQHGYTF. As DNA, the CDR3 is TGTGCCAGCAGTTTGGGGGGACAGCATGGCTACACCTTC.

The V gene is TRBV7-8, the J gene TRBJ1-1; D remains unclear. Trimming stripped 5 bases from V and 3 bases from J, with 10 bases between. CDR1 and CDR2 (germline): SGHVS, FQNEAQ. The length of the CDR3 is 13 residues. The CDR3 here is CASSPWGYTEAFF. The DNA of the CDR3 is TGTGCCAGCAGCCCCTGGGGTTACACTGAAGCTTTCTTT.

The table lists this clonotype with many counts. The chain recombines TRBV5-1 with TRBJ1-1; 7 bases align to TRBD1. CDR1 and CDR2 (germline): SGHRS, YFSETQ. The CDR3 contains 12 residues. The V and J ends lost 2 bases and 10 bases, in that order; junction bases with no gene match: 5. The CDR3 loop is CASSFDRDGAFF. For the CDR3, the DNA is TGCGCCAGCAGCTTTGACAGGGATGGAGCTTTCTTT.

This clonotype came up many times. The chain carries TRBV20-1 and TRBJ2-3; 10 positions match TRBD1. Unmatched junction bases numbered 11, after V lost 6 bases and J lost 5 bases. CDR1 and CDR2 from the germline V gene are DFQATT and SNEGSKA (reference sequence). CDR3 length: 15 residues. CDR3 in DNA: TGCAGTGCCCTGTCGGGGACAGGGGATCTAGATACGCAGTATTTT. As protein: CSALSGTGDLDTQYF.

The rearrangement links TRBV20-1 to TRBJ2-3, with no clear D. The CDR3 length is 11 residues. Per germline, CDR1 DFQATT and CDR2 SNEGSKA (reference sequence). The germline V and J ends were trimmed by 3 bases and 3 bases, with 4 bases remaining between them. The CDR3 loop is CSARGTDTQYF. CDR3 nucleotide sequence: TGCAGTGCTAGGGGGACAGATACGCAGTATTTT.

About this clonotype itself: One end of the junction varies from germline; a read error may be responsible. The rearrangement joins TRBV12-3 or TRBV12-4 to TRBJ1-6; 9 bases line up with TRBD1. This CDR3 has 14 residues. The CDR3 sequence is CASSPDRGNSPPHF. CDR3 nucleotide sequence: TGCGCCAGCAGCCCGGACAGGGGCAATTCACCCCCCCACTTT.